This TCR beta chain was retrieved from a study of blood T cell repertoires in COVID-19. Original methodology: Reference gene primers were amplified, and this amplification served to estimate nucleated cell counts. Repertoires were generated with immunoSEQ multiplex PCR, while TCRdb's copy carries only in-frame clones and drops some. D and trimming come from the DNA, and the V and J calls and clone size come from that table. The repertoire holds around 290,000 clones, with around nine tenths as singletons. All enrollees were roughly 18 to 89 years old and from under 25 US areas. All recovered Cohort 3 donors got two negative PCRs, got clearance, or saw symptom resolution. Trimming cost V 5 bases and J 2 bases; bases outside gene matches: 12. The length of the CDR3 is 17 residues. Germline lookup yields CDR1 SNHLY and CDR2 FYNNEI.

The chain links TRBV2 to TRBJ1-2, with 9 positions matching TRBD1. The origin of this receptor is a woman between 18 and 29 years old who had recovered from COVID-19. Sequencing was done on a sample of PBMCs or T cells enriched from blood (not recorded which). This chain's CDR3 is CASSLGGQGTENYGYTF. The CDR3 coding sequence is TGTGCCAGCAGTCTAGGGGGACAGGGCACAGAGAACTATGGCTACACCTTC.